The entry that follows covers one TCR beta chain sequence. Antigen: not known. The sample belongs to a study of vaccination and CD4 T cells after COVID-19. At the level of the study: Convalescent participants consisted of six males and four females, two being Hispanic. As a positive control, some control cultures were given a CEFX pool, while others were given an HIV-1 Nef pool or no peptide. Study results and caveats: Researchers report that a median 86.3% of reactive clones in convalescent patients surfaced only post-vaccination.

Researchers used the Oncomine TCR Beta short-read assay to sequence DNA from cultured CD4+ T cells. TCRdb redid the calling of the PCR reads with MiXCR, one entry per CDR3 protein. The table shows some 21,000 distinct CDR3 sequences, with 45% to 50% occurring only once. As to treatment: roughly nine-day PBMC culture with coronavirus spike peptide pools or control peptides (ViraFEST assay). Culture conditions combined roughly 2 million PBMCs per well with about 9.2 IU/ml IL-2 and roughly 10 ug/ml peptide pools. V lost 3 bases and J lost 6, with 12 bases in between. Germline loops: CDR1 DFQATT, CDR2 SNEGSKA (reference sequence). The CDR3 runs 12 residues.

This chain links TRBV20-1 with TRBJ2-7; D is possibly TRBD1 or TRBD2 (5 bases each). The material sequenced was CD4+ T cells from blood, cultured in vitro, taken before SARS-CoV-2 vaccination. This clonotype was obtained from a human donor who had recovered from COVID-19. CDR3 in DNA: TGCAGTGCTAGTGGGGGTCGGGGCGAGCAGTACTTC. It yields the protein CSASGGRGEQYF.